These T cell receptor beta chains were read from a single sample in a study of T cell responses to AZD1222 COVID-19 vaccine. Measured with immunoSEQ multiplex PCR; TCRdb has only the in-frame clones, and not every one. The sample gives approximately 110,000 clones, less than 90% of which show up once; roughly 4.4% is in the top ten. Sequenced material: peripheral blood, taken on day 0 of AZD1222 vaccination. The receptor source for this set is an adult in good health. Both conserved end residues are part of each CDR3. A D gene is named only where the DNA matches it firmly. A clone size is listed for some rows: how often the clone was seen (once, few, many), or a class if it is expanded.

d_gene,abundance,j_gene,v_gene,CDR3nt,CDR3aa
-,few,TRBJ2-7,TRBV6-1,TGTGCCAGCAGTGAAACCTCGGGTGACGAGCAGTACTTC,CASSETSGDEQYF
-,-,TRBJ1-5,TRBV7-2,TGTGCCAGCAGCTTAGCGCAGGGCCTTCTCAATCAGCCCCAGCATTTT,CASSLAQGLLNQPQHF
-,-,TRBJ2-7,TRBV6-1,TGTGCCAGCAGTGAATCTTTGGCTCTAAACCTCTACGAGCAGTACTTC,CASSESLALNLYEQYF
TRBD1,-,TRBJ2-7,TRBV6-5,TGTGCCAGCAGCCAGGGACAGGGTCTGACCTACGAGCAGTACTTC,CASSQGQGLTYEQYF
-,-,TRBJ1-4,TRBV7-9,TGTGCCAGCAGCAGGGACGGATCTAATGAAAAACTGTTTTTT,CASSRDGSNEKLFF
TRBD2,-,TRBJ2-3,TRBV5-4,TGTGCCAGCAGGACTAGCGGGAGTGGTACAGATACGCAGTATTTT,CASRTSGSGTDTQYF
-,-,TRBJ2-2,TRBV6-5,TGTGCCAGCAGATCATTGATGGCGAACACCGGGGAGCTGTTTTTT,CASRSLMANTGELFF
-,-,TRBJ2-6,TRBV7-9,TGTGCCAGCAGCTTATCTGGAGGGCCTGGGGCCAACGTCCTGACTTTC,CASSLSGGPGANVLTF
-,-,TRBJ1-5,TRBV12-3/TRBV12-4,TGTGCCAGCAGTTTGTCTTATCTCCAGCCCCAGCATTTT,CASSLSYLQPQHF
TRBD1,-,TRBJ1-5,TRBV18,TGTGCCAGCTCGCTCGCGGGACAGAATAGCAATCAGCCCCAGCATTTT,CASSLAGQNSNQPQHF
-,-,TRBJ1-1,TRBV11-2,TGTGCCAGCAGCCCCCAGGCTGGGGGCACTGAAGCTTTCTTT,CASSPQAGGTEAFF
-,few,TRBJ1-1,TRBV19,TGTGCCAGTAGTATTGTGGGGGGCCATGAAGCTTTCTTT,CASSIVGGHEAFF
-,-,TRBJ1-1,TRBV6-5,TGTGCCAGCACTAAGGAGTGGACAATTAACACTGAAGCTTTCTTT,CASTKEWTINTEAFF
-,-,TRBJ1-3,TRBV7-3,TGTGCCAGCAGCTTAATGCAGGGCTCTGGAAACACCATATATTTT,CASSLMQGSGNTIYF
-,-,TRBJ1-2,TRBV5-1,TGCGCCAGCAGCGGGGGCGACAGACTTATTGATGGCTACACCTTC,CASSGGDRLIDGYTF
-,once,TRBJ2-7,TRBV10-3,TGTGCCATCAGTGACCACAGGGAGAACTACGAGCAGTACTTC,CAISDHRENYEQYF
-,-,TRBJ2-1,TRBV15,TGTGCCACCAGCAGAGCGTCAGGCAGGGGGGATGAGCAGTTCTTC,CATSRASGRGDEQFF
TRBD1,-,TRBJ2-2,TRBV4-3,TGCGCCAGCAGCCGAACGGGACAGGGGCTGACCGGGGAGCTGTTTTTT,CASSRTGQGLTGELFF
-,-,TRBJ1-5,TRBV18,TGTGCCAGCTCACCCCAGGAGGGAACGAATCAGCCCCAGCATTTT,CASSPQEGTNQPQHF
TRBD1,-,TRBJ1-5,TRBV6-5,TGTGCCAGCCGGGACAGGGGTTTCAATCAGCCCCAGCATTTT,CASRDRGFNQPQHF
-,-,TRBJ2-1,TRBV18,TGTGCCAGCTCACCCACCTTGAGGGACACTTCCTATGATGAGCAGTTCTTC,CASSPTLRDTSYDEQFF
-,-,TRBJ1-2,TRBV3-1/TRBV3-2,TGTGCCAGCAGCCGGGGCAGGGCCAACTATGGCTACACCTTC,CASSRGRANYGYTF
-,-,TRBJ2-3,TRBV9,TGTGCCAGCAGCCAGGGCCGAGTATTAATCACAGATACGCAGTATTTT,CASSQGRVLITDTQYF
-,-,TRBJ1-1,TRBV7-9,TGTGCCAGCAGCTCTCGGACGAACACTGAAGCTTTCTTT,CASSSRTNTEAFF
TRBD2,-,TRBJ2-6,TRBV7-9,TGTGCCAGCAGCACGCGGGGAGGGAGGACCCTCTACTCTGGGGCCAACGTCCTGACTTTC,CASSTRGGRTLYSGANVLTF
TRBD1,-,TRBJ2-4,TRBV5-4,TGTGCCAGCAGCCCAGGGGGACAGGAAGCCCCTTTACAGTACTTC,CASSPGGQEAPLQYF
-,-,TRBJ2-7,TRBV5-1,TGCGCCAGCAGCCTTGGCACAGGGACGACCTACGAGCAGTACTTC,CASSLGTGTTYEQYF
TRBD1,-,TRBJ1-4,TRBV27,TGTGCCAGCAGTTTCAGGGGGGATGAAAAACTGTTTTTT,CASSFRGDEKLFF
TRBD2,-,TRBJ2-7,TRBV10-3,TGTGCCATCAGACCGGGACTAGCAAATGACTACGAGCAGTACTTC,CAIRPGLANDYEQYF
TRBD1,-,TRBJ2-4,TRBV28,TGTGCCAGCAGTTCCGCACAGGGGACGCTAAACATTCAGTACTTC,CASSSAQGTLNIQYF
-,-,TRBJ1-2,TRBV24-1,TGTGCCACCAGACCAACCGGGGCCCACTATGGCTACACCTTC,CATRPTGAHYGYTF
TRBD1,-,TRBJ2-2,TRBV10-2,TGCGCCAGCATCGAGGGACAGGGTTTGTTCGGGGAGCTGTTTTTT,CASIEGQGLFGELFF
-,few,TRBJ1-6,TRBV18,TGTGCCAGCTCACCCGATAGAAATTCACCCCTCCACTTT,CASSPDRNSPLHF
TRBD2,-,TRBJ2-1,TRBV7-2,TGTGCCAGCAGGCGGACTAGCGGACACAATGAGCAGTTCTTC,CASRRTSGHNEQFF
-,-,TRBJ1-5,TRBV2,TGTGCCAGCAGTGAAACACCCCGGCATAGCAATCAGCCCCAGCATTTT,CASSETPRHSNQPQHF
-,-,TRBJ2-1,TRBV4-1,TGCGCCAGCAGGCCGCCGGGCGCGAGCTCCTACAATGAGCAGTTCTTC,CASRPPGASSYNEQFF
-,once,TRBJ1-1,TRBV27,TGTGCCAGCAGTTTCGACGGGGAGAACACTGAAGCTTTCTTT,CASSFDGENTEAFF
TRBD1,-,TRBJ2-7,TRBV27,TGTGCCAGCAGTATGGGGACAGGGGCCTACGAGCAGTACTTC,CASSMGTGAYEQYF
-,-,TRBJ1-5,TRBV19,TGTGCCAGTAGTATCCTCGATAGCAATCAGCCCCAGCATTTT,CASSILDSNQPQHF
-,-,TRBJ2-7,TRBV27,TGTGCCAGCAGTGCCGACAGGGGAGGGCCCTACGAGCAGTACTTC,CASSADRGGPYEQYF
TRBD1,-,TRBJ2-4,TRBV2,TGTGCCAGCAGCGACAGGGGCCCACCCAAAAACATTCAGTACTTC,CASSDRGPPKNIQYF
-,-,TRBJ1-2,TRBV5-7,TGTGCCAGCACCGTACGAGGGGGGATCAGTAACTATGGCTACACCTTC,CASTVRGGISNYGYTF
-,-,TRBJ2-2,TRBV29-1,TGCAGCGTTAAGGGCTCGGGCACCGGGGAGCTGTTTTTT,CSVKGSGTGELFF
-,few,TRBJ1-1,TRBV29-1,TGCAGCGTTATGACGACCACCTCGAGCACTGAAGCTTTCTTT,CSVMTTTSSTEAFF
-,-,TRBJ1-6,TRBV27,TGTGCCAGCAGGGACAACGGGGGATATAATTCACCCCTCCACTTT,CASRDNGGYNSPLHF
-,-,TRBJ1-3,TRBV3-1/TRBV3-2,TGTGCCGAGGCGGGCAGGGGTAAAACTGGAAACACCATATATTTT,CAEAGRGKTGNTIYF
TRBD2,-,TRBJ2-1,TRBV28,TGTGCCAGCATCGTCGGTGCGGGGGGGCGGAATGAGCAGTTCTTC,CASIVGAGGRNEQFF
-,-,TRBJ1-6,TRBV9,TGTGCCAGCAGCGTAGAGGTGGGTAATTCACCCCTCCACTTT,CASSVEVGNSPLHF
-,-,TRBJ2-7,TRBV28,TGTGCCAGCAGTTTATATCCCACGGGGGCGGGGGAGCAGTACTTC,CASSLYPTGAGEQYF
-,-,TRBJ2-7,TRBV5-6,TGTGCCAGCAGCCGCGGAACCTACGAGCAGTACTTC,CASSRGTYEQYF
TRBD1,-,TRBJ1-5,TRBV27,TGTGCCAGCAGTGGGGGGACAGGTGGTAATCAGCCCCAGCATTTT,CASSGGTGGNQPQHF
-,-,TRBJ2-7,TRBV6-5,TGTGCCAGCAACCCTGTGTCAGGGGCCCTGGGCGAGCAGTACTTC,CASNPVSGALGEQYF
-,-,TRBJ2-7,TRBV18,TGTGCCAGCTCAGTTGGACACGCCTACGAGCAGTACTTC,CASSVGHAYEQYF
-,-,TRBJ1-1,TRBV10-1,TGCGCCAGCAGTGAACGGAGGGGAACTGAAGCTTTCTTT,CASSERRGTEAFF
-,-,TRBJ1-2,TRBV7-9,TGTGCCAGCAGTTCGGCGGAGGGCGGTGGCTACACCTTC,CASSSAEGGGYTF
-,-,TRBJ2-5,TRBV11-2,TGTGCCAGCAGCTTAGTAACAGGGAAAGAGACCCAGTACTTC,CASSLVTGKETQYF
TRBD1,-,TRBJ1-4,TRBV9,TGTGCCAGCAGCTCCCGGGACAGGAATGAAAAACTGTTTTTT,CASSSRDRNEKLFF